This T cell receptor (beta chain) was captured in a study of T cell responses to AZD1222 COVID-19 vaccine. V was pared by 10 bases and J by 0 bases, with 2 bases of the junction left unmatched. The germline V gene has CDR1 LNHDA and CDR2 SQIVND (reference sequence). CDR3 size: 12 residues. Method: immunoSEQ multiplex PCR; TCRdb's copy keeps in-frame clones and lacks some. The top ten hold 10% of the sample, which has tens of thousands of clones, 88% seen once. Study-wide findings and caveats: Elevations in Spike-specific TCR breadth and depth followed administration of two AZD1222 doses. In the spike-specific TCR repertoire, nearly half reportedly target unmutated variant regions.

For this clone: The target antigen is unknown.

This rearrangement joins TRBV19 to TRBJ1-1; 7 bases align to TRBD1. Source: peripheral blood, taken on day 0 of MenACWY control vaccination. This TCR was recovered from an adult in good health. The CDR3 nucleotides are TGTGCCACCGGGACAGTGAACACTGAAGCTTTCTTT. As protein: CATGTVNTEAFF.